This TCR beta chain was sequenced for a study of blood T cell repertoires in COVID-19 (dated by TCRdb to 2018 to 2021). For the study in its entirety: Samples from collaborators originated in the United States, Italy and Spain and spanned both the acute and convalescent phases of COVID-19. The prospective study material was composed of cDNA or gDNA derived from T cells, B-cell-depleted T cells, or PBMCs. Subjects who had been exposed to COVID-19, were actively infected with it, or had recovered from it provided the deeply sampled blood TCRbeta repertoires that made up the dataset. The repertoires were made available in a free public database intended to serve as a resource for research on the immune response to SARS-CoV-2. Samples came from the ongoing ImmuneRACE study (first 160 participants) plus 1,254 subjects from 6 global collaborators. Sample metadata almost always included a de-identified subject ID, COVID-19 status, age in years and sex. HLA class I and class II types, where available, came from metadata supplied by the sample provider rather than from assay-based typing. Results and caveats for the whole study, not just this receptor: How much clinical and demographic metadata was included differed by source and by participant, and the metadata was provided uncurated.

TCRbeta CDR3 regions were amplified from genomic DNA by means of the immunoSEQ Assay, a bias-controlled multiplex PCR. The original methods were these. The number of nucleated cells in each sample was estimated from the amplification of reference gene primers within the assay. To quantify the absolute abundance of each unique TCRbeta CDR3 rearrangement, sequence reads were collapsed and filtered. For each sample, productive Simpson clonality was calculated as the square root of Simpson's diversity index over productive rearrangements. In TCRdb, the immuneACCESS table is reduced to in-frame sequences with V and J assigned. These tables do not hold every clone; where another copy was compared, an unresolved V gene accounts for under half, and the others remain unexplained. The V and J calls and the clone size are those of that table, but D and trimming were determined from the DNA. The sample records 150,000 to 200,000 clones, approximately 92% of which are singletons. The ten largest clones add up to under 5% of the sample.

Concerning this clone itself: The clone's antigen remains unknown. Base qualities were left out, and no much larger clone turns up one base away.

Whole blood was collected in K2EDTA tubes by collaborating institutions according to the institutions' own protocols. Collaborator samples were shipped for TCRbeta analysis as frozen whole blood, isolated PBMCs, or DNA extracted from either sample type. Sequencing was carried out using peripheral blood. The TCR comes from a woman aged 45 to 65 with acute or convalescent COVID-19.

DNA sequence: TGTGCCAGCAGCTTTGGGACAGCCACAGATACGCAGTATTTT. Its product reads: CASSFGTATDTQYF. The chain was built from TRBV5-6 and TRBJ2-3, with 7 junctional bases fitting TRBD1. Spanning cysteine to phenylalanine, the CDR3 consists of 14 amino acids. Of the read, only the CDR3 DNA is kept; its 42 bases are in frame from base 1. Unmatched junction bases come to 2, with V trimmed by 2 bases and J by 2 bases. Per the germline V gene, SGHDT is the CDR1 and YYEEEE is the CDR2.